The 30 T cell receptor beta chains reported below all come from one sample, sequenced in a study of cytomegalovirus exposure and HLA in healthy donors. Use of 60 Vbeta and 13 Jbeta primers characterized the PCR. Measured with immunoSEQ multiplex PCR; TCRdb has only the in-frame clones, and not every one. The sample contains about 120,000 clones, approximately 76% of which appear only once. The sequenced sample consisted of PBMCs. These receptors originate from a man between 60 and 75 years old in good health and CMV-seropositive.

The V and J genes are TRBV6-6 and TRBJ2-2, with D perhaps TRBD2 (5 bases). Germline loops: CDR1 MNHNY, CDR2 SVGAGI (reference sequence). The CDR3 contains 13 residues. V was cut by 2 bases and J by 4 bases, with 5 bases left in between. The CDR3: CASSYRGTGELFF. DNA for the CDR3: TGTGCCAGCAGTTACCGGGGCACCGGGGAGCTGTTTTTT.

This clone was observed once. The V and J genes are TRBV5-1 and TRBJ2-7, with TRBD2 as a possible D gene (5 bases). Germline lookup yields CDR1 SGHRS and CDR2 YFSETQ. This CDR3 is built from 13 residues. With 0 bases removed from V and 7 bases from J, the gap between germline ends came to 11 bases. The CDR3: CASSLVIGVEQYF. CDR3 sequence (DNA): TGCGCCAGCAGCTTGGTGATCGGGGTTGAGCAGTACTTC.

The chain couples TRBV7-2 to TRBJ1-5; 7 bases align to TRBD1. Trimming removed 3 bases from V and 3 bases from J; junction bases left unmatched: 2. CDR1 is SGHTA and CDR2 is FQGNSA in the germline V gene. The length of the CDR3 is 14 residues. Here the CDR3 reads CASSLGQPNQPQHF. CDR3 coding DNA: TGTGCCAGCAGCTTGGGACAGCCCAATCAGCCCCAGCATTTT.

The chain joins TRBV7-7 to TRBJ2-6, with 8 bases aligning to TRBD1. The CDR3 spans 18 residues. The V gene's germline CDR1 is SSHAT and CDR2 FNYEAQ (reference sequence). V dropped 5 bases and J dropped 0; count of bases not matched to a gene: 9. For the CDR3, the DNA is TGTGCCAGCAGCCCCCGTCCCGGGACAGGCTCTGGGGCCAACGTCCTGACTTTC. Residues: CASSPRPGTGSGANVLTF.

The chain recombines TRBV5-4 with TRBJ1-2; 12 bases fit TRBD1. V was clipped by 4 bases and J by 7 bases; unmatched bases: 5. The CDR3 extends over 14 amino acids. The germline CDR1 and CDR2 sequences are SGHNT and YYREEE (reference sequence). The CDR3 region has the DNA TGTGCCAGCAGCATAGGGACAGGGGGCAGTGGCTACACCTTC. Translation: CASSIGTGGSGYTF.

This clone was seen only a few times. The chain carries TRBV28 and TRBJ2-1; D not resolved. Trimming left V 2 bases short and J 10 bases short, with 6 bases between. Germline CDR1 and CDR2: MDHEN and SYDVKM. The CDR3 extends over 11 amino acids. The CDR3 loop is CASSLETEQFF. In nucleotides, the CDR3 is TGTGCCAGCAGTTTAGAGACAGAGCAGTTCTTC.

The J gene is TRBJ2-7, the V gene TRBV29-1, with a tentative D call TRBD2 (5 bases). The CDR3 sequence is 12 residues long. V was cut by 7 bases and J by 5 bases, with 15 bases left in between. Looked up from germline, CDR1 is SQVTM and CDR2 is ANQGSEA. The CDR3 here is CSGVRGQDEQYF. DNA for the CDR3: TGCAGCGGGGTCCGGGGTCAGGACGAGCAGTACTTC.

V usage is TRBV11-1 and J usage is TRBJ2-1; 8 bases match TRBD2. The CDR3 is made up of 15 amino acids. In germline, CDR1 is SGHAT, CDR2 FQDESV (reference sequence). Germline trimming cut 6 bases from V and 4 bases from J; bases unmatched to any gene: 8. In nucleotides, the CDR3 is TGTGCCAGCAGTCATACTAGCGGCTATTACAATGAGCAGTTCTTC. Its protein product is CASSHTSGYYNEQFF.

The chain's CDR3 is CASSQTGPGIYEQYF. CDR3 coding DNA: TGTGCCAGCAGCCAGACAGGGCCGGGAATCTACGAGCAGTACTTC. This chain links TRBV9 with TRBJ2-5, with 7 bases matching TRBD1. The DNA matches TRBJ2-7 better at its end, which makes the J call doubtful. Germline V lookup: CDR1 SGDLS, CDR2 YYNGEE. The CDR3 covers 15 residues.

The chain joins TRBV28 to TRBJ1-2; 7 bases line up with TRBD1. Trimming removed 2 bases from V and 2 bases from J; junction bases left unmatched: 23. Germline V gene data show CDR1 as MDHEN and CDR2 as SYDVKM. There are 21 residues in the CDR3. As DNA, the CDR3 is TGTGCCAGCAGTTTACCCCCCGGACAGGCAACCGCCTCAAGCGGCAACTATGGCTACACCTTC. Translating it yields CASSLPPGQATASSGNYGYTF.

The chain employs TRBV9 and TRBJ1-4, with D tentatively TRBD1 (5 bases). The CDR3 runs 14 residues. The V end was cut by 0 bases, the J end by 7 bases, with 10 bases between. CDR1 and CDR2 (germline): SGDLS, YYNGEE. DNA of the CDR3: TGTGCCAGCAGCGTAGGACAGAACCCTGAAAAACTGTTTTTT. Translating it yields CASSVGQNPEKLFF.

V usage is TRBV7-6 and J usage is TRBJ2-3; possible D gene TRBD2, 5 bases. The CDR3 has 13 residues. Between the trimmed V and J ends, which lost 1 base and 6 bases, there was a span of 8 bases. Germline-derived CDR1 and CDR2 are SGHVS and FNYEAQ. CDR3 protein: CASSLVGGDTQYF. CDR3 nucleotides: TGTGCCAGCAGCTTAGTGGGCGGGGATACGCAGTATTTT.

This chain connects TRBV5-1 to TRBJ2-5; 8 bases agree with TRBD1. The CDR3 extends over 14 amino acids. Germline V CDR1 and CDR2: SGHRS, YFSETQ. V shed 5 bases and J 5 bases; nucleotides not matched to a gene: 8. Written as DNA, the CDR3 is TGCGCCAGCAGGTGGACAGGGATGGGCGAGACCCAGTACTTC. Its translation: CASRWTGMGETQYF.

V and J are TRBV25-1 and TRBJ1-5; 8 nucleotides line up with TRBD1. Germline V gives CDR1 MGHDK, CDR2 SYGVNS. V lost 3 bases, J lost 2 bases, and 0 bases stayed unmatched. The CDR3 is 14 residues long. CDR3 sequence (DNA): TGTGCCAGCAGTGAGGGACAGGGCAATCAGCCCCAGCATTTT. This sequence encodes CASSEGQGNQPQHF.

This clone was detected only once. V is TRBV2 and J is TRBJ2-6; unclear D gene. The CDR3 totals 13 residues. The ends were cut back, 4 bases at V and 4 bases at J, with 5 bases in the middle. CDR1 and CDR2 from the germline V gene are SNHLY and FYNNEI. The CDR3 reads CASSGGGANVLTF. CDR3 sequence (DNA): TGTGCCAGCAGTGGAGGAGGGGCCAACGTCCTGACTTTC.

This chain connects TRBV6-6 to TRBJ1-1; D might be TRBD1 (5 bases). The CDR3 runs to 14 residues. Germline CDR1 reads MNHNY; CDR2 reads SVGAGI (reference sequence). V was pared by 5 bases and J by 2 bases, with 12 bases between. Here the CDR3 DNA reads TGTGCCAGCAGTACCCGACAGACCAACACTGAAGCTTTCTTT. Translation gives CASSTRQTNTEAFF.

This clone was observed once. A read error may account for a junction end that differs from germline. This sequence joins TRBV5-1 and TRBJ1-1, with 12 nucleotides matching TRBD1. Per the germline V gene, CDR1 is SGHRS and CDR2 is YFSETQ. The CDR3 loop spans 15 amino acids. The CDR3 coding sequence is TGCGCCGGCAGGCCTGGGGACAGGGGGCATGGTGAAGCTTTCTTT. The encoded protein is CAGRPGDRGHGEAFF.

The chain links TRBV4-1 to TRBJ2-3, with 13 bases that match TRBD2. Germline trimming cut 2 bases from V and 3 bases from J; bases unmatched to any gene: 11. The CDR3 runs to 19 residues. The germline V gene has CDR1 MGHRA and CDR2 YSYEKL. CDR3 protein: CASSQRRRGLAGDTDTQYF. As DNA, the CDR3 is TGCGCCAGCAGCCAACGACGACGCGGACTAGCGGGGGATACAGATACGCAGTATTTT.

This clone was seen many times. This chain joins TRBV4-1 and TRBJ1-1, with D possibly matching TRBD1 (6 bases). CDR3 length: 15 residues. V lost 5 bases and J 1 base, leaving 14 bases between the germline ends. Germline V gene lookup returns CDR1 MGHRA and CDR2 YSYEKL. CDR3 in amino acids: CASSYSRGQNTEAFF. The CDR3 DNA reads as TGCGCCAGCAGCTATAGCAGGGGACAGAACACTGAAGCTTTCTTT.

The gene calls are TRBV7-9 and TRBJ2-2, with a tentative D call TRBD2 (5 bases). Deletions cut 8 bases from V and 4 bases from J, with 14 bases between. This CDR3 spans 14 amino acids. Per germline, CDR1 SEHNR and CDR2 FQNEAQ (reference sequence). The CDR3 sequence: CASRLTGVTGELFF. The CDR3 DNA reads TGTGCCAGCCGCCTCACCGGGGTCACCGGGGAGCTGTTTTTT.

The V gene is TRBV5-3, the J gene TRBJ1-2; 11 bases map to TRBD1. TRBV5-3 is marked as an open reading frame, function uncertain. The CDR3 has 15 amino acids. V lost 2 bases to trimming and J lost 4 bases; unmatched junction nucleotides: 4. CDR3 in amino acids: CARSLAGTGGYGYTF. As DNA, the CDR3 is TGTGCCAGAAGCTTAGCCGGGACAGGGGGCTATGGCTACACCTTC.

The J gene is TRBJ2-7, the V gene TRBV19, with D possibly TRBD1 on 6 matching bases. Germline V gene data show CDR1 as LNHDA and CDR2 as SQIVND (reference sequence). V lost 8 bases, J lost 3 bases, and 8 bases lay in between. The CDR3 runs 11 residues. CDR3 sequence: CASQTGYEQYF. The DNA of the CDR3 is TGTGCCAGTCAGACAGGCTACGAGCAGTACTTC.

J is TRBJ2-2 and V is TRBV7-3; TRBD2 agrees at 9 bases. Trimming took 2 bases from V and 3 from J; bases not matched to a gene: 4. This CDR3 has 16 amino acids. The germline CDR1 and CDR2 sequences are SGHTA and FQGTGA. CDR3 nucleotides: TGTGCCAGCAGCTTACTAGCGGGGCTTGACACCGGGGAGCTGTTTTTT. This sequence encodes CASSLLAGLDTGELFF.

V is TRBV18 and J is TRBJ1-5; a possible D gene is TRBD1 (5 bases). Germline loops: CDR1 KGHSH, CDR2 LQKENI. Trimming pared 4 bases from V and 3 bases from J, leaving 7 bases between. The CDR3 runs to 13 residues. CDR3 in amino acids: CASSRGPNQPQHF. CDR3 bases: TGTGCCAGCTCACGGGGCCCCAATCAGCCCCAGCATTTT.

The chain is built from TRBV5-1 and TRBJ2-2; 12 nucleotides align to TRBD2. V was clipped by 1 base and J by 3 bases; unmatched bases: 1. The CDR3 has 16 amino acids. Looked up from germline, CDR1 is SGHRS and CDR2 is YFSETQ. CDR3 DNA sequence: TGCGCCAGCAGCTTGCTAGCGGGAGGGGACACCGGGGAGCTGTTTTTT. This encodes CASSLLAGGDTGELFF.

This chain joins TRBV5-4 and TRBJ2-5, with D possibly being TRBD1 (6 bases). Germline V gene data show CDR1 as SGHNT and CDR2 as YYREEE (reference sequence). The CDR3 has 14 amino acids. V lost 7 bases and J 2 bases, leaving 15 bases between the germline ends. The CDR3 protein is CASGDGQRQETQYF. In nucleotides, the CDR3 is TGTGCCAGCGGGGACGGACAGAGGCAAGAGACCCAGTACTTC.

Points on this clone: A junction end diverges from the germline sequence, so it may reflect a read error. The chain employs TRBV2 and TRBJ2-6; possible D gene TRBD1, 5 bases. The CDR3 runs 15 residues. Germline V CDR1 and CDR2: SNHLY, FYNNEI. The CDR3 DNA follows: TGTGCCAGCAGTCCACCCATTTCTGGGGCCAACGGCCTGACTTTC. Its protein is CASSPPISGANGLTF.

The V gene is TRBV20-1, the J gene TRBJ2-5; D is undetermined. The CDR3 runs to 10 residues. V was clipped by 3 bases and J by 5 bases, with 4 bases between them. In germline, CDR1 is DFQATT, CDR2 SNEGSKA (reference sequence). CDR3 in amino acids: CSARRETQYF. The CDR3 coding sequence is TGCAGTGCTAGGAGGGAGACCCAGTACTTC.

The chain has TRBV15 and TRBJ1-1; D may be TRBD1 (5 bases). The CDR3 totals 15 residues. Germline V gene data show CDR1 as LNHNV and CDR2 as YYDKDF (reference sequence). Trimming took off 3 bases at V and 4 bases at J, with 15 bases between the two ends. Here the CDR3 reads CATSRDPVGGTEAFF. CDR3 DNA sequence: TGTGCCACCAGCAGGGACCCGGTGGGGGGCACTGAAGCTTTCTTT.

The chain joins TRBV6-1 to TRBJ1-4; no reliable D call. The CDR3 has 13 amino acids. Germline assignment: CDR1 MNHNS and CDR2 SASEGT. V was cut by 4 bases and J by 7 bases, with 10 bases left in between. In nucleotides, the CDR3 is TGTGCCAGCAGTGGGGAGGTCCCTGAAAAACTGTTTTTT. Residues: CASSGEVPEKLFF.